A selection of T cell receptor beta chains follows, all from one sample in a study of blood T cell repertoires in COVID-19. TCRdb keeps only in-frame clones here, not all; method: immunoSEQ multiplex PCR. The sample holds more than 140,000 clones, 86% seen once. Input material: peripheral blood. Receptor source: an older woman with acute or convalescent COVID-19. Both conserved end residues are part of each CDR3. Each record gives: V gene, D gene, clone size, J gene, CDR3 protein, CDR3 DNA. A D gene is named only where the DNA matches it firmly. Only part of the rows carry a size: once, few, many, or a class if the clone is expanded.

>TRBV5-5|NA|NA|TRBJ1-4
CASSSQGTNEKLFF
TGTGCCAGCAGCTCACAGGGAACTAATGAAAAACTGTTTTTT
>TRBV11-3|NA|NA|TRBJ2-5
CASSSDTGIYGQETQYF
TGTGCCAGCAGCTCCGACACCGGGATTTACGGCCAAGAGACCCAGTACTTC
>TRBV21-1|NA|NA|TRBJ2-1
CASRDRGGPYNEQFF
TGTGCCAGCCGAGACAGGGGAGGCCCCTACAATGAGCAGTTCTTC
>TRBV4-3|NA|NA|TRBJ1-2
CASSQVEGGALDGYTF
TGCGCCAGCAGCCAAGTAGAAGGGGGGGCCTTAGATGGCTACACCTTC
>TRBV7-9|TRBD1|NA|TRBJ2-3
CASSRKEGQGGYSDTQYF
TGTGCCAGCAGCAGGAAAGAGGGACAGGGGGGTTATTCAGATACGCAGTATTTT
>TRBV27|TRBD2|NA|TRBJ2-3
CASSLFGAAGRSWEDTQYF
TGTGCCAGCAGTTTATTTGGCGCAGCGGGACGGAGTTGGGAAGATACGCAGTATTTT
>TRBV28|NA|NA|TRBJ1-5
CASSSGGARGDQPQHF
TGTGCCAGCAGTTCGGGGGGGGCGCGAGGAGATCAGCCCCAGCATTTT
>TRBV15|NA|NA|TRBJ2-5
CATSRARGVQETQYF
TGTGCCACCAGCAGAGCTCGAGGAGTGCAAGAGACCCAGTACTTC
>TRBV9|NA|NA|TRBJ1-1
CASSVDFAAVGAFF
TGTGCCAGCAGCGTAGATTTCGCGGCTGTCGGAGCTTTCTTT
>TRBV27|NA|few|TRBJ2-1
CASSLSRGLSSYNEQFF
TGTGCCAGCAGTTTATCGAGGGGACTCAGCTCCTACAATGAGCAGTTCTTC
>TRBV5-3|NA|NA|TRBJ1-6
CARSLRGGDSPLHF
TGTGCCAGAAGCTTGCGGGGGGGCGATTCACCCCTCCACTTT
>TRBV19|TRBD2|NA|TRBJ2-2
CASSMKASGGLTGELFF
TGTGCCAGTAGTATGAAGGCTAGCGGGGGCCTCACCGGGGAGCTGTTTTTT
>TRBV5-1|NA|NA|TRBJ1-2
CASSRGQSNYGYTF
TGCGCCAGCAGCCGCGGTCAGTCTAACTATGGCTACACCTTC
>TRBV14|TRBD2|once|TRBJ2-1
CASSQDFSGFKFF
TGTGCCAGCAGCCAAGATTTTAGCGGGTTCAAGTTCTTC
>TRBV27|TRBD1|NA|TRBJ1-2
CASIRQGLGYTF
TGTGCCAGCATAAGACAGGGGCTTGGCTACACCTTC